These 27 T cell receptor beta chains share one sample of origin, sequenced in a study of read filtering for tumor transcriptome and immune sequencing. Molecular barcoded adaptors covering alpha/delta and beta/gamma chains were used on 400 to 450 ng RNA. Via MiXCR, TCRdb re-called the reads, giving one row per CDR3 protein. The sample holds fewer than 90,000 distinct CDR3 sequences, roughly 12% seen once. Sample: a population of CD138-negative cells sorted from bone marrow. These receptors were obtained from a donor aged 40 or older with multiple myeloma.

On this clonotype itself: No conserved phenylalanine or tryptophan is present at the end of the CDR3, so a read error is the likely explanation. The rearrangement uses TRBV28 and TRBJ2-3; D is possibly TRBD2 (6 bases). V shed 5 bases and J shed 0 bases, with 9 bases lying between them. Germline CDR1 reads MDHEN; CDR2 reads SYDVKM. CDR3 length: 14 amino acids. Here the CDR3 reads CASSPLASTDTQYL. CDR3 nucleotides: TGTGCCAGCAGTCCGCTAGCGAGCACAGATACGCAGTATCTT.

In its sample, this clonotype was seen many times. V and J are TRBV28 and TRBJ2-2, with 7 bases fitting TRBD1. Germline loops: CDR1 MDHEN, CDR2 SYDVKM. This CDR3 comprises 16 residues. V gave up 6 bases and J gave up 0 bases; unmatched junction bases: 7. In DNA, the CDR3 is TGTGCCAGCAGCCCACCAGGGGGAGCGAACACCGGGGAGCTGTTTTTT. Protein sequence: CASSPPGGANTGELFF.

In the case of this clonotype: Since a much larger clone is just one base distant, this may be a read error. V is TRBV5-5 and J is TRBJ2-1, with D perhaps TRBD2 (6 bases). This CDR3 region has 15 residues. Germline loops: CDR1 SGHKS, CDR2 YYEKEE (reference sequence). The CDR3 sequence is CASSLGLGEYNEQLF. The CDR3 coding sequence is TGTGCCAGCAGCTTGGGACTAGGGGAGTACAATGAGCAGCTCTTC.

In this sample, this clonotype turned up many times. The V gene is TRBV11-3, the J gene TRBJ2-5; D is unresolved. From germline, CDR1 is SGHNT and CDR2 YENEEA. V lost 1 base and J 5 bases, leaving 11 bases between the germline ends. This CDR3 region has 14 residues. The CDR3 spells CASSLVAGAETQYF. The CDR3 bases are TGTGCCAGCAGCTTAGTGGCCGGAGCGGAGACCCAGTACTTC.

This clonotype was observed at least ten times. CDR3: CAISVGGDQETQYF. The DNA of the CDR3 is TGTGCCATCAGTGTCGGTGGCGACCAAGAGACCCAGTACTTC. V gene TRBV10-3 combines with J gene TRBJ2-5, with D uncertain. Germline loops: CDR1 ENHRY, CDR2 SYGVKD. Trimming pared 4 bases from V and 0 bases from J, leaving 9 bases between. The CDR3 contains 14 residues.

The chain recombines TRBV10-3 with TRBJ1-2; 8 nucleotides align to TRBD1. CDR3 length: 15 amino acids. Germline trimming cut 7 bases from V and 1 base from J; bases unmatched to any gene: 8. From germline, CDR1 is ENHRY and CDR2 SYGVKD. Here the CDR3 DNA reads TGTGCCATCAAACGCCGGACAGGGCGTAACTATGGCTACACCTTC. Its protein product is CAIKRRTGRNYGYTF.

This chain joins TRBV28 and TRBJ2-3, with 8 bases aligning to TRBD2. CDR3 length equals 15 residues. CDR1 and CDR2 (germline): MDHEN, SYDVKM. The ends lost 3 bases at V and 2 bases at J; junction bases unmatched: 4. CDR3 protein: CASSLPSGLTDTQYF. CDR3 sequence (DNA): TGTGCCAGCAGTTTGCCTAGCGGGCTCACAGATACGCAGTATTTT. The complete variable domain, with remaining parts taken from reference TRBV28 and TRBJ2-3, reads DVKVTQSSRYLVKRTGEKVFLECVQDMDHENMFWYRQDPGLGLRLIYFSYDVKMKEKGDIPEGYSVSREKKERFSLILESASTNQTSMYLCASSLPSGLTDTQYFGPGTRLTVL.

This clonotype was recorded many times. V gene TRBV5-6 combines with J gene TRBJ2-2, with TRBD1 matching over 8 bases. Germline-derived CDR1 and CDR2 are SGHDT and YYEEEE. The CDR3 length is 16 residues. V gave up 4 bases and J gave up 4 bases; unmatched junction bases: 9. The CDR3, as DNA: TGTGCCAGCAGCATCCGGGACAGGAGTTTCACCGGGGAGCTGTTTTTT. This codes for CASSIRDRSFTGELFF.

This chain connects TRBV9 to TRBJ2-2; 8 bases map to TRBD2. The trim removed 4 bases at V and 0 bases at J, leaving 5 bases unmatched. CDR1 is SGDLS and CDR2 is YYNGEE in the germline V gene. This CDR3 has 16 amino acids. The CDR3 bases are TGTGCCAGCAGCCCCCGGACTAGCCCGAACACCGGGGAGCTGTTTTTT. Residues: CASSPRTSPNTGELFF.

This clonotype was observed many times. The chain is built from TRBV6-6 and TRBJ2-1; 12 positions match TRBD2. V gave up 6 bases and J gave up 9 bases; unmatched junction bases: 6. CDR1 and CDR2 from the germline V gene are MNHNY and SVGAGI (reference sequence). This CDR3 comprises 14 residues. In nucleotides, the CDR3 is TGTGCCAGCAGGAGACTAGCGGGAGTCAGTGAGCAGTTCTTC. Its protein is CASRRLAGVSEQFF.

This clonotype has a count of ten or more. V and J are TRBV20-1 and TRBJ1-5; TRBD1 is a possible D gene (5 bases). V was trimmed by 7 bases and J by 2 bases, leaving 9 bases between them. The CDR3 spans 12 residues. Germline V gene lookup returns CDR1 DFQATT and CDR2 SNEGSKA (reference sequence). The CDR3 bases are TGCAGTGGGGGGGGTGGCAATCAGCCCCAGCATTTT. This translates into CSGGGGNQPQHF.

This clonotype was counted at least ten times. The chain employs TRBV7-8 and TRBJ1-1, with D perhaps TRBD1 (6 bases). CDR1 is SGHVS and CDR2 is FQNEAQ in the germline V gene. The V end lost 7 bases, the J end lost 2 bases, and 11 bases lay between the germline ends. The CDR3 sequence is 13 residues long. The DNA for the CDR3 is TGTGCCAGCACCATAGGGGGAAACACTGAAGCTTTCTTT. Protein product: CASTIGGNTEAFF.

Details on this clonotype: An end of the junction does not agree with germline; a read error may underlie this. CDR3 sequence: CASREGGIPEAFF. The CDR3 DNA is TGTGCCAGCAGGGAAGGCGGGATTCCTGAAGCTTTCTTT. The rearrangement joins TRBV6-1 to TRBJ1-1; D is ambiguous. In germline, CDR1 is MNHNS, CDR2 SASEGT. This CDR3 has 13 amino acids.

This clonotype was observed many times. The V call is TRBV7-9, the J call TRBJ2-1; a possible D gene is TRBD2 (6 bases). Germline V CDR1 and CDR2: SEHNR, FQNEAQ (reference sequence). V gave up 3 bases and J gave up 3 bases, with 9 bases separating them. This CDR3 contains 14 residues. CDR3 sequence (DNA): TGTGCCAGCAGCTTGGGACTCGTCTACAATGAGCAGTTCTTC. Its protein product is CASSLGLVYNEQFF.

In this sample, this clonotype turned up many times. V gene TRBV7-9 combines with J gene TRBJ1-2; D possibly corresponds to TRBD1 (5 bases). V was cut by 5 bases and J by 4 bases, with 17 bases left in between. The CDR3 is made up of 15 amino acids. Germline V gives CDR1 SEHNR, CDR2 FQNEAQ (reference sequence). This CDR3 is CASSLSDGALYGYTF. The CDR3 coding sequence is TGTGCCAGCAGCCTAAGCGATGGGGCGCTCTATGGCTACACCTTC.

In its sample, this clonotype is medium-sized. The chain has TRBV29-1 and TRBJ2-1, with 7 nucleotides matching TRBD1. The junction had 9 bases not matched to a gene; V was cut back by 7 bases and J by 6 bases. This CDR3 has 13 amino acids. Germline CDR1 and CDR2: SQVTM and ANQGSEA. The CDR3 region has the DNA TGCAGCGCCGAGGGACAGATCCGCAATGAGCAGTTCTTC. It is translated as CSAEGQIRNEQFF.

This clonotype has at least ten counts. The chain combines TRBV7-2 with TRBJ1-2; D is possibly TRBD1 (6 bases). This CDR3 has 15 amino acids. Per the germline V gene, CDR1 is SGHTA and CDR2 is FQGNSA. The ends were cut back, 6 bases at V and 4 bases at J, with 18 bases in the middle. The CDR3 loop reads CASRPPGAEVYGYTF. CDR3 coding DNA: TGTGCCAGCAGGCCACCGGGGGCCGAAGTCTATGGCTACACCTTC.

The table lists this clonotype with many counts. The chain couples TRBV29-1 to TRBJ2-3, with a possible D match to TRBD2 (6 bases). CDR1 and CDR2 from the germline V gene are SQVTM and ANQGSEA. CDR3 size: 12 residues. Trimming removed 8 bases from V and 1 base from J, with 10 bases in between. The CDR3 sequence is CSTTGGTDTQYF. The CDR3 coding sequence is TGCAGCACAACGGGAGGCACAGATACGCAGTATTTT.

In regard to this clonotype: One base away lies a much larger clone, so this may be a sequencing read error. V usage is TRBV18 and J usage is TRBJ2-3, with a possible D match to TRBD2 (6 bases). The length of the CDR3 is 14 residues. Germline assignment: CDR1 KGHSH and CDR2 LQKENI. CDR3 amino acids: CASSPGDFTDTRYF. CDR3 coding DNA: TGTGCCAGCTCACCAGGGGACTTCACAGATACGCGGTATTTT.

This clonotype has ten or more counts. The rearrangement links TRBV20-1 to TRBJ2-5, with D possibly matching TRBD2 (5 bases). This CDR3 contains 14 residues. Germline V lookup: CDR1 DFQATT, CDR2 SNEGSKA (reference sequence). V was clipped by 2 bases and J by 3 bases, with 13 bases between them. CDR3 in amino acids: CSARYGIAKETQYF. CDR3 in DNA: TGCAGTGCTAGATACGGAATAGCGAAAGAGACCCAGTACTTC.

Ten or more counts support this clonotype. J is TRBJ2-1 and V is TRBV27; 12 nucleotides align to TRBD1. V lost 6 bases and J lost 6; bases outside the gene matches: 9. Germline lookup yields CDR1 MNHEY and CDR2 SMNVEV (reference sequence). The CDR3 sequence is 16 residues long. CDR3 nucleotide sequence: TGTGCCAGCAGACTTGATGGGACAGGGGGCCTCAATGAGCAGTTCTTC. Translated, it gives CASRLDGTGGLNEQFF.

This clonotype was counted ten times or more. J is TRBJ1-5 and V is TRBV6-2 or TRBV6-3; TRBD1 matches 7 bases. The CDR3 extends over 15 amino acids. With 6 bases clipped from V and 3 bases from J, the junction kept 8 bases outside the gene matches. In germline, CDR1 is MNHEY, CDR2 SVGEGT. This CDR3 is CASRPYDRDNQPQHF. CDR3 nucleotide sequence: TGTGCCAGCAGACCTTACGACAGGGACAATCAGCCCCAGCATTTT.

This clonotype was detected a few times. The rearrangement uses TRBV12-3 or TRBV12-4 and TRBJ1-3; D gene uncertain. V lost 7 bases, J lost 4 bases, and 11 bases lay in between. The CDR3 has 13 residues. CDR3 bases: TGTGCCAGCAATCCCCCAGGAGGAAACACCATATATTTT. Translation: CASNPPGGNTIYF.

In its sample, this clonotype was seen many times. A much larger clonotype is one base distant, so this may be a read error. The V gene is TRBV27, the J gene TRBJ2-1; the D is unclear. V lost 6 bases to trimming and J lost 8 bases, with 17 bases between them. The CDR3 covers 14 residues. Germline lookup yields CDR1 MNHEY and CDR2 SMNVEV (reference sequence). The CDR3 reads CASSPLVRHDEQFF. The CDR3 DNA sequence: TGTGCCAGCAGCCCCCTCGTAAGGCACGATGAGCAGTTCTTC.

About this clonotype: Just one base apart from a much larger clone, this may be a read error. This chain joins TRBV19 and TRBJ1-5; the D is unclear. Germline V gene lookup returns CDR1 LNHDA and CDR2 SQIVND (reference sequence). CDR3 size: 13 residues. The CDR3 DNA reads TGTGCCAGTAGTACAACTAGCAATCAGACCCAGCATTTT. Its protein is CASSTTSNQTQHF. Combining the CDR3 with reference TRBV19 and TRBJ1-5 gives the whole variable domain DGGITQSPKYLFRKEGQNVTLSCEQNLNHDAMYWYRQDPGQGLRLIYYSQIVNDFQKGDIAEGYSVSREKKESFPLTVTSAQKNPTAFYLCASSTTSNQTQHFGDGTRLSIL.

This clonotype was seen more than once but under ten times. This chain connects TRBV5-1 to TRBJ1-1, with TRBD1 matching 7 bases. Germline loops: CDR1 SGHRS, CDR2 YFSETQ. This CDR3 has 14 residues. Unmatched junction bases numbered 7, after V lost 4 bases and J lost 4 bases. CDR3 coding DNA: TGCGCCAGCAGCCCGGAGGGGGCCGGCACTGAAGCTTTCTTT. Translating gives CASSPEGAGTEAFF.

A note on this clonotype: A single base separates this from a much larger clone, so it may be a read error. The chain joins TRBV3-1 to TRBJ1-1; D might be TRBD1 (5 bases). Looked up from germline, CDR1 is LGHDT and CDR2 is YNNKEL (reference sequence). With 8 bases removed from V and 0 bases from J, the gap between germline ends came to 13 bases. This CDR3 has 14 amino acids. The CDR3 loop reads CASGRQSLNTEAFF. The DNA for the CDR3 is TGTGCCAGCGGCCGACAGAGCCTGAACACTGAAGCTTTCTTT.